A single sample is the source of the 27 T cell receptor beta chains below, sequenced in a study of blood T cell repertoires in COVID-19. This table comes from immunoSEQ multiplex PCR, and its TCRdb copy is limited to in-frame clones, with some not included. The sample lists tens of thousands of clones, 88% occurring once. The sequenced material came from peripheral blood. The receptors stem from a woman in her sixties or seventies with acute or convalescent COVID-19.

The J gene is TRBJ2-1, the V gene TRBV5-1, with a tentative D call TRBD2 (5 bases). Trimming left V 0 bases short and J 2 bases short, with 12 bases between. The germline V gene has CDR1 SGHRS and CDR2 YFSETQ. The CDR3 spans 16 residues. This CDR3 reads CASSLVPGNPYNEQFF. CDR3 bases: TGCGCCAGCAGCTTGGTTCCCGGGAACCCCTACAATGAGCAGTTCTTC. Complete variable domain (other parts from reference TRBV5-1 and TRBJ2-1): KAGVTQTPRYLIKTRGQQVTLSCSPISGHRSVSWYQQTPGQGLQFLFEYFSETQRNKGNFPGRFSGRQFSNSRSEMNVSTLELGDSALYLCASSLVPGNPYNEQFFGPGTRLTVL.

The chain combines TRBV19 with TRBJ2-7; perhaps TRBD2 as D (7 bases). The germline V gene encodes CDR1 LNHDA and CDR2 SQIVND (reference sequence). The CDR3 loop spans 14 amino acids. Trimming removed 5 bases at V and 4 bases at J, with 15 bases between. DNA for the CDR3: TGTGCCAGTAGTTCCATCAGGGGAGGGTACGAGCAGTACTTC. Its translation: CASSSIRGGYEQYF.

V and J are TRBV13 and TRBJ1-4; D perhaps matches TRBD1 (5 bases). Germline CDR1 reads PRHDT; CDR2 reads FYEKMQ (reference sequence). The CDR3 totals 18 residues. V gave up 0 bases and J gave up 6 bases, with 20 bases separating them. CDR3 in DNA: TGTGCCAGCAGCTTAGGTCAGTTAGGGGCCCTCGGTTATGAAAAACTGTTTTTT. Amino acid sequence: CASSLGQLGALGYEKLFF.

V gene TRBV6-5 combines with J gene TRBJ2-7, with 10 bases lining up with TRBD2. The CDR3 loop spans 13 amino acids. The ends lost 8 bases at V and 6 bases at J; junction bases unmatched: 7. Germline V gene data show CDR1 as MNHEY and CDR2 as SVGAGI. CDR3 region: CASGASGRIEQYF. The CDR3 DNA reads as TGTGCCAGCGGGGCTAGCGGGAGAATCGAGCAGTACTTC.

The rearrangement links TRBV3-1 (or the pseudogene TRBV3-2) to TRBJ1-2; D remains unclear. The CDR3 has 13 residues. In germline, CDR1 is LGHDT, CDR2 YNNKEL (reference sequence). V shed 1 base and J shed 6 bases, with 9 bases lying between them. The CDR3 region is CASSQGRRDGYTF. CDR3 bases: TGTGCCAGCAGCCAAGGACGGAGAGATGGCTACACCTTC.

The chain has TRBV6-6 and TRBJ1-1; 8 bases map to TRBD1. Germline CDR1 MNHNY, CDR2 SVGAGI (reference sequence). The CDR3 extends over 16 amino acids. V lost 5 bases to trimming and J lost 7 bases; unmatched junction nucleotides: 15. The CDR3 DNA sequence: TGTGCCAGCAGTCGACAGGGGATATCGTGGCGTAGTGAAGCTTTCTTT. This sequence encodes CASSRQGISWRSEAFF.

The J gene is TRBJ2-6, the V gene TRBV6-2 or TRBV6-3; D is unclear. The CDR3 has 15 amino acids. Germline CDR1 reads MNHEY; CDR2 reads SVGEGT. V dropped 6 bases and J dropped 3 bases, with 12 bases sitting between them. The DNA of the CDR3 is TGTGCCAGCAGCCTTGAGAGGATTGGGGCCAACGTCCTGACTTTC. As protein: CASSLERIGANVLTF.

The genes are TRBV5-1 and TRBJ2-2; 8 bases align to TRBD1. Per germline, CDR1 SGHRS and CDR2 YFSETQ. V was pared by 7 bases and J by 3 bases, with 8 bases of the junction left unmatched. The CDR3 spans 15 residues. CDR3 nucleotides: TGCGCCAGCCGAGCCGGGACAGGCGACACCGGGGAGCTGTTTTTT. As protein: CASRAGTGDTGELFF.

In nucleotides, the CDR3 is TGTGCCAGCAGCTTATTGGGCGGGATACAGTACGAGCAGTACTTC. Translated, it gives CASSLLGGIQYEQYF. This sequence joins TRBV11-2 and TRBJ2-7; TRBD2 is a possible D gene (6 bases). Germline V gives CDR1 SGHAT, CDR2 FQNNGV. Trimming took 2 bases from V and 4 from J, leaving 15 bases between them. The CDR3 covers 15 residues. The whole variable domain, remainder taken from reference TRBV11-2 and TRBJ2-7, is EAGVAQSPRYKIIEKRQSVAFWCNPISGHATLYWYQQILGQGPKLLIQFQNNGVVDDSQLPKDRFSAERLKGVDSTLKIQPAKLEDSAVYLCASSLLGGIQYEQYFGPGTRLTVT.

This chain uses TRBV2 with TRBJ2-5, with 14 positions matching TRBD2. Germline V CDR1 and CDR2: SNHLY, FYNNEI. The CDR3 is 17 residues long. V lost 0 bases to trimming and J lost 7 bases; unmatched junction nucleotides: 7. This CDR3 is CASSEALPTSGRGTQYF. CDR3 nucleotide sequence: TGTGCCAGCAGTGAAGCGCTTCCGACTAGCGGGAGGGGGACCCAGTACTTC.

The gene calls are TRBV12-5 and TRBJ2-1; TRBD2 might be the D (7 bases). CDR1 and CDR2 (germline): LGHNT, FRNRAP. Trimming stripped 7 bases from V and 8 bases from J, with 27 bases between. This CDR3 has 17 amino acids. DNA of the CDR3: TGTGCTAGTGCCCAAAAGTATTTGGGGGGGGCCGAGTATGAGCAGTTCTTC. It codes for CASAQKYLGGAEYEQFF.

V is TRBV7-8 and J is TRBJ2-5, with 7 bases lining up with TRBD2. This CDR3 contains 16 residues. CDR1 and CDR2 (germline): SGHVS, FQNEAQ. The J segment lost 3 bases and the V segment lost 3 bases, leaving 10 bases of the junction unmatched. The CDR3 is CASSFQTRLAEETQYF. The CDR3 bases are TGTGCCAGCAGCTTTCAAACAAGACTAGCAGAAGAGACCCAGTACTTC.

The J gene is TRBJ2-1, the V gene TRBV29-1; TRBD1 aligns across 7 bases. The CDR3 is 14 residues long. Looked up from germline, CDR1 is SQVTM and CDR2 is ANQGSEA. The V segment lost 6 bases and the J segment 2 bases; nucleotides outside the gene matches: 7. The CDR3 protein is CSVVRDSTYNEQFF. CDR3 DNA sequence: TGCAGCGTCGTCCGGGACAGCACCTACAATGAGCAGTTCTTC.

The chain carries TRBV7-9 and TRBJ2-5; D possibly corresponds to TRBD2 (6 bases). With 1 base removed from V and 2 bases from J, the gap between germline ends came to 11 bases. The CDR3 covers 15 residues. Germline CDR1 and CDR2: SEHNR and FQNEAQ (reference sequence). This chain's CDR3 is CASSLVSGLQETQYF. The CDR3 bases are TGTGCCAGCAGCTTAGTTTCGGGACTGCAAGAGACCCAGTACTTC.

The rearrangement joins TRBV5-1 to TRBJ2-2; maybe TRBD1 (6 bases). Germline lookup yields CDR1 SGHRS and CDR2 YFSETQ. V dropped 0 bases and J dropped 5 bases, with 17 bases sitting between them. The CDR3 consists of 17 residues. The chain's CDR3 is CASSLEGRDTLTGELFF. The CDR3 DNA reads as TGCGCCAGCAGCTTGGAGGGCAGGGACACCTTAACCGGGGAGCTGTTTTTT.

The chain joins TRBV28 to TRBJ1-4, with TRBD1 as a possible D gene (5 bases). V was cut by 10 bases and J by 5 bases, with 14 bases left in between. This CDR3 spans 13 amino acids. Germline V gene data show CDR1 as MDHEN and CDR2 as SYDVKM. Here the CDR3 DNA reads TGTGCCACCACGGGCAGGGTGAATGAAAAACTGTTTTTT. Its protein product is CATTGRVNEKLFF. The full variable domain, with the rest looked up from reference TRBV28 and TRBJ1-4, is DVKVTQSSRYLVKRTGEKVFLECVQDMDHENMFWYRQDPGLGLRLIYFSYDVKMKEKGDIPEGYSVSREKKERFSLILESASTNQTSMYLCATTGRVNEKLFFGSGTQLSVL.

The rearrangement joins TRBV28 to TRBJ1-4, with D possibly matching TRBD1 (6 bases). CDR3 length: 15 amino acids. Germline-derived CDR1 and CDR2 are MDHEN and SYDVKM. The V and J ends lost 7 bases and 10 bases respectively, with 22 bases between them. CDR3 loop: CASMESSGERGKLFF. The CDR3 DNA reads as TGTGCCAGCATGGAGTCGTCAGGGGAGAGAGGAAAACTGTTTTTT.

The table lists this clone with a count of one. CDR3: CASSKRAGADTQYF. Here the CDR3 DNA reads TGTGCCAGCAGCAAGCGAGCGGGCGCAGATACGCAGTATTTT. This chain links TRBV7-2 with TRBJ2-3; maybe TRBD2 (6 bases). Germline V CDR1 and CDR2: SGHTA, FQGNSA. Deletions cut 5 bases from V and 4 bases from J, with 13 bases between. The length of the CDR3 is 14 residues.

In its sample, this clone was seen a few times. This chain links TRBV5-6 with TRBJ2-3, with 8 bases aligning to TRBD2. Per germline, CDR1 SGHDT and CDR2 YYEEEE. This CDR3 spans 16 amino acids. Losses at the gene ends were 3 bases for V and 0 bases for J; bases not matched to a gene: 6. This CDR3 is CASSSRLAQSTDTQYF. Written as DNA, the CDR3 is TGTGCCAGCAGCTCGAGACTAGCGCAAAGCACAGATACGCAGTATTTT.

The chain couples TRBV4-2 to TRBJ1-1, with 7 bases that match TRBD1. Germline lookup yields CDR1 LGHNA and CDR2 YNFKEQ. The V segment lost 3 bases and the J segment 5 bases; nucleotides outside the gene matches: 15. There are 17 residues in the CDR3. CDR3 residues: CASSQDPDRPGRTEAFF. CDR3 nucleotides: TGTGCCAGCAGCCAGGACCCGGACAGGCCGGGGAGGACTGAAGCTTTCTTT.

The rearrangement links TRBV18 to TRBJ2-1, with TRBD2 matching 13 bases. The CDR3 runs to 16 residues. Germline CDR1 and CDR2: KGHSH and LQKENI. Trimming cost V 0 bases and J 9 bases; bases outside gene matches: 5. The CDR3 nucleotides are TGTGCCAGCTCACCACCCGGACTAGCGGGAGTCACTGAGCAGTTCTTC. Encoded protein: CASSPPGLAGVTEQFF.

The rearrangement links TRBV9 to TRBJ1-2; 12 bases map to TRBD1. This CDR3 spans 16 amino acids. Trimming removed 2 bases from V and 4 bases from J; junction bases left unmatched: 6. Germline V gene lookup returns CDR1 SGDLS and CDR2 YYNGEE. The CDR3 DNA follows: TGTGCCAGCAGCGTGGGGACAGGGGGCGCGGCCTATGGCTACACCTTC. This codes for CASSVGTGGAAYGYTF. Looking up the rest from reference TRBV9 and TRBJ1-2 gives the full variable domain: DSGVTQTPKHLITATGQRVTLRCSPRSGDLSVYWYQQSLDQGLQFLIQYYNGEERAKGNILERFSAQQFPDLHSELNLSSLELGDSALYFCASSVGTGGAAYGYTFGSGTRLTVV.

This chain connects TRBV5-1 to TRBJ2-1, with D possibly being TRBD2 (6 bases). Trimming shortened V by 4 bases and J by 0 bases, and 14 bases separated the two germline ends. The CDR3 extends over 16 amino acids. Looked up from germline, CDR1 is SGHRS and CDR2 is YFSETQ. The CDR3 nucleotides read TGCGCCAGCAGCGGGGGTACTAGCAGCTCCTACAATGAGCAGTTCTTC. Translating gives CASSGGTSSSYNEQFF.

V and J are TRBV10-1 and TRBJ2-2; 7 bases match TRBD1. Germline V gives CDR1 WNHNN, CDR2 SYGVQD (reference sequence). With V trimmed by 0 bases and J by 9 bases, 1 base remained unmatched. The CDR3 sequence is 13 residues long. The CDR3 nucleotides are TGCGCCAGCAGTGAGTCGGGACAGTGGGAGCTGTTTTTT. This translates into CASSESGQWELFF.

The V gene is TRBV19, the J gene TRBJ1-1; D unclear. The germline V and J ends were trimmed by 2 bases and 1 base, with 11 bases remaining between them. The CDR3 runs to 15 residues. Germline CDR1 is LNHDA and CDR2 is SQIVND (reference sequence). CDR3 protein: CASSITPGANTEAFF. CDR3 nucleotides: TGTGCCAGTAGTATAACCCCAGGTGCGAACACTGAAGCTTTCTTT.

The chain uses TRBV12-3 or TRBV12-4 and TRBJ1-2; D is unresolved. With 3 bases removed from V and 7 bases from J, the gap between germline ends came to 9 bases. This CDR3 comprises 12 residues. Here the CDR3 reads CASSFSASGYTF. In DNA, the CDR3 is TGTGCCAGCAGTTTTAGCGCGTCTGGCTACACCTTC.

The chain recombines TRBV13 with TRBJ1-2; a weak D match, TRBD1 (6 bases). CDR1 is PRHDT, CDR2 FYEKMQ, per germline (reference sequence). The CDR3 covers 16 residues. Trimming left V 2 bases short and J 5 bases short, with 18 bases between. CDR3 loop: CASSLWTAGGGYGYTF. CDR3 bases: TGTGCCAGCAGCTTATGGACAGCGGGGGGTGGGTATGGCTACACCTTC.